This TCR beta chain is from a study of PD-L1 blockade in urothelial cancer. Turning to the study itself: Bladder-origin urothelial cancer in males described about 85% of the roughly 29 patients. Samples of blood were analyzed 3 weeks (second dose) and 6 weeks after treatment start. T cells were recovered from blood samples at a median of roughly 150,000.

Assay used: immunoSEQ multiplex PCR; TCRdb lists only in-frame clones, some missing. The repertoire holds some 120,000 clones, 91% seen once, with more than 3% in the top ten. Germline CDR1 and CDR2: GTSNPN and SVGIG (reference sequence). Trimming left V 3 bases short and J 1 base short, with 10 bases between. This CDR3 contains 13 residues. This sample's time point: peripheral blood 6 weeks after treatment start. Each patient's cancer was a locally advanced or metastatic urothelial carcinoma. The TCR originated in a man aged 60 to 69 with urothelial cancer. This specimen was PBMCs, taken around atezolizumab (anti-PD-L1) treatment. The J gene is TRBJ2-7, the V gene TRBV30, with a possible D match to TRBD2 (6 bases). CDR3 loop: CAWRHAGSYEQYF. The CDR3 DNA reads as TGTGCCTGGAGACATGCGGGGTCCTACGAGCAGTACTTC.